The rows below give T cell receptor beta chains drawn from one sample of a study of radiation and T cells in renal cell carcinoma. Only in-frame clones appear in the TCRdb table, and some are missing; sequencing was by immunoSEQ multiplex PCR. The sample carries 90,000 to 95,000 clones, approximately 83% recorded once. The specimen comprised blood, sampled from a patient whose treatment included radiotherapy and nephrectomy. The receptors were sampled from a man in his 60s with renal cell carcinoma. The CDR3 runs from the conserved cysteine through the conserved F or W. Each record gives: clone size, J gene, D gene, V gene, CDR3 protein, CDR3 DNA. D genes are given only for firm matches. Not all rows give a size; the values are once, few, many and, for expanded clones, a class.

abundance: once; j_gene: TRBJ2-7; d_gene: TRBD2; v_gene: TRBV7-9; CDR3aa: CASSLVSGRVYEQYF; CDR3nt: TGTGCCAGCAGCTTAGTTAGCGGGAGGGTCTACGAGCAGTACTTC
abundance: -; j_gene: TRBJ2-2; d_gene: -; v_gene: TRBV18; CDR3aa: CASSPPVRTEELFF; CDR3nt: TGTGCCAGCTCACCACCTGTCAGGACCGAGGAGCTGTTTTTT
abundance: -; j_gene: TRBJ1-4; d_gene: -; v_gene: TRBV5-6; CDR3aa: CASSLRDVATNEKLFF; CDR3nt: TGTGCCAGCAGCTTACGGGACGTTGCAACTAATGAAAAACTGTTTTTT
abundance: few; j_gene: TRBJ2-3; d_gene: -; v_gene: TRBV29-1; CDR3aa: CSVEPPETSTDTQYF; CDR3nt: TGCAGCGTTGAACCCCCCGAAACTAGCACAGATACGCAGTATTTT
abundance: -; j_gene: TRBJ2-3; d_gene: TRBD2; v_gene: TRBV27; CDR3aa: CASSPPAGRHRNTQYF; CDR3nt: TGTGCCAGCAGTCCCCCAGCGGGGCGACATCGGAATACGCAGTATTTT
abundance: once; j_gene: TRBJ2-3; d_gene: -; v_gene: TRBV5-1; CDR3aa: CASSLRSDTQYF; CDR3nt: TGCGCCAGCAGCTTGAGGTCAGATACGCAGTATTTT
abundance: -; j_gene: TRBJ2-4; d_gene: TRBD1; v_gene: TRBV6-6; CDR3aa: CASSPTDRVGNIQYF; CDR3nt: TGTGCCAGCAGTCCCACCGACAGGGTTGGAAACATTCAGTACTTC
abundance: once; j_gene: TRBJ2-3; d_gene: -; v_gene: TRBV25-1; CDR3aa: CASSEYGFDSQYF; CDR3nt: TGTGCCAGCAGTGAATATGGGTTCGATTCGCAGTATTTT
abundance: -; j_gene: TRBJ2-1; d_gene: -; v_gene: TRBV19; CDR3aa: CASSMMGQGGVNEQFF; CDR3nt: TGTGCCAGTAGTATGATGGGGCAGGGTGGGGTGAATGAGCAGTTCTTC
abundance: once; j_gene: TRBJ2-5; d_gene: TRBD2; v_gene: TRBV28; CDR3aa: CAIGRGGSKETQYF; CDR3nt: TGTGCCATCGGGAGGGGCGGGAGTAAAGAGACCCAGTACTTC
abundance: -; j_gene: TRBJ2-3; d_gene: TRBD2; v_gene: TRBV9; CDR3aa: CASSVQSGGLADTQYF; CDR3nt: TGTGCCAGCAGCGTACAGAGCGGGGGCCTGGCAGATACGCAGTATTTT
abundance: once; j_gene: TRBJ2-7; d_gene: TRBD1; v_gene: TRBV5-1; CDR3aa: CASSQGQGEASEQYF; CDR3nt: TGCGCCAGCAGCCAGGGACAGGGGGAGGCGTCCGAGCAGTACTTC
abundance: -; j_gene: TRBJ1-4; d_gene: -; v_gene: TRBV6-5; CDR3aa: CASSYPSDCEKLFF; CDR3nt: TGTGCCAGCAGTTACCCCTCGGATTGTGAAAAACTGTTTTTT
abundance: few; j_gene: TRBJ1-1; d_gene: TRBD1; v_gene: TRBV11-2; CDR3aa: CASSLGQGAGTEAFF; CDR3nt: TGTGCCAGCAGCTTAGGGCAGGGGGCTGGGACTGAAGCTTTCTTT
abundance: few; j_gene: TRBJ1-1; d_gene: -; v_gene: TRBV5-4; CDR3aa: CASSLGHSLGEAFF; CDR3nt: TGTGCCAGCAGCTTGGGTCATAGTCTCGGTGAAGCTTTCTTT
abundance: -; j_gene: TRBJ2-7; d_gene: -; v_gene: TRBV25-1; CDR3aa: CASSRGSRYEQYF; CDR3nt: TGTGCCAGCAGTAGAGGATCCAGATACGAGCAGTACTTC
abundance: -; j_gene: TRBJ2-7; d_gene: TRBD1; v_gene: TRBV7-2; CDR3aa: CASSSSLSGGEQYF; CDR3nt: TGTGCCAGCAGCTCCAGTCTCTCAGGGGGCGAGCAGTACTTC
abundance: -; j_gene: TRBJ1-2; d_gene: TRBD1; v_gene: TRBV5-4; CDR3aa: CASTGQGANYGYTF; CDR3nt: TGTGCCAGCACGGGACAGGGAGCTAACTATGGCTACACCTTC
abundance: -; j_gene: TRBJ1-1; d_gene: -; v_gene: TRBV27; CDR3aa: CASSFVAVGEFTEAFF; CDR3nt: TGTGCCAGCAGTTTTGTGGCGGTAGGGGAATTCACTGAAGCTTTCTTT
abundance: -; j_gene: TRBJ1-1; d_gene: TRBD1; v_gene: TRBV28; CDR3aa: CASSFGDRATEAFF; CDR3nt: TGTGCCAGCAGTTTCGGGGACAGGGCCACTGAAGCTTTCTTT
abundance: -; j_gene: TRBJ1-4; d_gene: -; v_gene: TRBV29-1; CDR3aa: CSVAGQSNEKLFF; CDR3nt: TGCAGCGTGGCGGGACAAAGTAATGAAAAACTGTTTTTT
abundance: -; j_gene: TRBJ2-7; d_gene: TRBD1; v_gene: TRBV10-3; CDR3aa: CAISEQGQEGAYEQYF; CDR3nt: TGTGCCATCAGTGAGCAGGGACAGGAAGGGGCCTACGAGCAGTACTTC
abundance: -; j_gene: TRBJ1-4; d_gene: -; v_gene: TRBV9; CDR3aa: CASSVFSGSNEKLFF; CDR3nt: TGTGCCAGCAGCGTTTTCTCAGGGTCTAATGAAAAACTGTTTTTT
abundance: -; j_gene: TRBJ1-1; d_gene: -; v_gene: TRBV6-6; CDR3aa: CASSSTDGGPGTEAFF; CDR3nt: TGTGCCAGCAGTTCTACAGACGGGGGGCCGGGCACTGAAGCTTTCTTT
abundance: few; j_gene: TRBJ1-1; d_gene: TRBD1; v_gene: TRBV19; CDR3aa: CASTYSGGNTEAFF; CDR3nt: TGTGCCAGTACCTATTCAGGGGGGAACACTGAAGCTTTCTTT
abundance: -; j_gene: TRBJ2-1; d_gene: -; v_gene: TRBV4-2; CDR3aa: CASSQRGAAGSVLIYNEQFF; CDR3nt: TGTGCCAGCAGCCAAAGGGGGGCCGCGGGTTCGGTCCTAATCTACAATGAGCAGTTCTTC
abundance: many; j_gene: TRBJ1-2; d_gene: -; v_gene: TRBV7-7; CDR3aa: CASRNPRKAGYGYTF; CDR3nt: TGTGCCAGCAGAAACCCCCGGAAAGCGGGATATGGCTACACCTTC
abundance: -; j_gene: TRBJ2-3; d_gene: -; v_gene: TRBV9; CDR3aa: CASTATSSYTDTQYF; CDR3nt: TGTGCCAGCACCGCGACGAGTAGTTACACAGATACGCAGTATTTT
abundance: -; j_gene: TRBJ2-7; d_gene: -; v_gene: TRBV11-2; CDR3aa: CASSLVGSPLSREQYF; CDR3nt: TGTGCCAGCAGCTTAGTCGGTAGCCCTCTCTCCCGCGAGCAGTACTTC
abundance: -; j_gene: TRBJ2-1; d_gene: TRBD2; v_gene: TRBV27; CDR3aa: CASSLTSGRVNEQFF; CDR3nt: TGTGCCAGCAGTCTGACTAGCGGGAGGGTCAATGAGCAGTTCTTC
abundance: -; j_gene: TRBJ2-1; d_gene: TRBD2; v_gene: TRBV4-2; CDR3aa: CASSQEETSGNNEQFF; CDR3nt: TGTGCCAGCAGCCAAGAGGAGACTAGCGGCAACAATGAGCAGTTCTTC
abundance: -; j_gene: TRBJ2-5; d_gene: -; v_gene: TRBV28; CDR3aa: CASTVSDGRETQYF; CDR3nt: TGTGCCAGCACGGTCAGCGACGGGCGGGAGACCCAGTACTTC
abundance: -; j_gene: TRBJ1-2; d_gene: TRBD1; v_gene: TRBV30; CDR3aa: CAWTVDRGYGYTF; CDR3nt: TGTGCCTGGACCGTAGACAGGGGATATGGCTACACCTTC
abundance: few; j_gene: TRBJ2-7; d_gene: TRBD1; v_gene: TRBV5-1; CDR3aa: CASSYQGDRSYEQYF; CDR3nt: TGCGCCAGCAGCTACCAGGGGGACAGGTCCTACGAGCAGTACTTC
abundance: -; j_gene: TRBJ1-4; d_gene: -; v_gene: TRBV6-5; CDR3aa: CASSYSRQPNEKLFF; CDR3nt: TGTGCCAGCAGTTATTCGCGTCAGCCTAATGAAAAACTGTTTTTT
abundance: -; j_gene: TRBJ1-4; d_gene: -; v_gene: TRBV7-6; CDR3aa: CASSPVGPSGNEKLFF; CDR3nt: TGTGCCAGCAGCCCTGTCGGCCCCTCTGGGAATGAAAAACTGTTTTTT
abundance: few; j_gene: TRBJ2-1; d_gene: -; v_gene: TRBV9; CDR3aa: CASSVGIGGYNEQFF; CDR3nt: TGTGCCAGCAGCGTAGGGATTGGGGGATACAATGAGCAGTTCTTC
abundance: -; j_gene: TRBJ2-7; d_gene: TRBD2; v_gene: TRBV4-3; CDR3aa: CASSQLAGGPGEQYF; CDR3nt: TGCGCCAGCAGCCAACTAGCGGGAGGGCCGGGGGAGCAGTACTTC
abundance: -; j_gene: TRBJ1-1; d_gene: TRBD1; v_gene: TRBV27; CDR3aa: CASSLARGRVWDTEAFF; CDR3nt: TGTGCCAGCAGTTTAGCTAGGGGGCGGGTATGGGACACTGAAGCTTTCTTT
abundance: -; j_gene: TRBJ2-7; d_gene: TRBD2; v_gene: TRBV4-2; CDR3aa: CASSQAPGTTHEQYF; CDR3nt: TGTGCCAGCAGCCAAGCACCTGGGACTACCCACGAGCAGTACTTC
abundance: -; j_gene: TRBJ1-5; d_gene: -; v_gene: TRBV28; CDR3aa: CASSLAGPQPQHF; CDR3nt: TGTGCCAGCAGCCTCGCAGGACCTCAGCCCCAGCATTTT